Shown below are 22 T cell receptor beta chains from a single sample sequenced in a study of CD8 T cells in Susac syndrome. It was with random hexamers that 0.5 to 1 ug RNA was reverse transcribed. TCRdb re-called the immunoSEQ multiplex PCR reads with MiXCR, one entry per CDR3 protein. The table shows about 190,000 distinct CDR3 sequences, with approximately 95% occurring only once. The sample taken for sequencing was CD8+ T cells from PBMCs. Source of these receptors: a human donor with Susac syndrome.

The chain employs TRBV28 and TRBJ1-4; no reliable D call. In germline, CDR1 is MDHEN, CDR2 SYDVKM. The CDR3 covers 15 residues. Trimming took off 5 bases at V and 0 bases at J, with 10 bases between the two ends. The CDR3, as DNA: TGTGCCAGCAGTCCCGGGCCATCAACTAATGAAAAACTGTTTTTT. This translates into CASSPGPSTNEKLFF. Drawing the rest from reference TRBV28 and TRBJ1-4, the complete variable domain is DVKVTQSSRYLVKRTGEKVFLECVQDMDHENMFWYRQDPGLGLRLIYFSYDVKMKEKGDIPEGYSVSREKKERFSLILESASTNQTSMYLCASSPGPSTNEKLFFGSGTQLSVL.

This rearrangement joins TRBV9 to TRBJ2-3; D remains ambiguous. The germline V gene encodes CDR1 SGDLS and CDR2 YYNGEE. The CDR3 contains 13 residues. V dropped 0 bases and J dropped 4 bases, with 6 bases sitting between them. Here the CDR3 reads CASSVGAADTQYF. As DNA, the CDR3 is TGTGCCAGCAGCGTAGGGGCAGCAGATACGCAGTATTTT.

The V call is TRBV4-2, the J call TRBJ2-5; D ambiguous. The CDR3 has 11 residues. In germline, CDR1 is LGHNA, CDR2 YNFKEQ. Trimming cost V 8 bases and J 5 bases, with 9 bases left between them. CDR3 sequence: CASRLGETQYF. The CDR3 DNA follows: TGTGCCAGCCGACTTGGGGAGACCCAGTACTTC.

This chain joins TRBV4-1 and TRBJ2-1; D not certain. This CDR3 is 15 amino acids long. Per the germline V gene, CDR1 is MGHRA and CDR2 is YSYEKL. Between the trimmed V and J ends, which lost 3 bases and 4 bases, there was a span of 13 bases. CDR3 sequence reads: CASSQELNSYNEQFF. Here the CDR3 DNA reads TGCGCCAGCAGCCAGGAGTTAAATAGTTACAATGAGCAGTTCTTC.

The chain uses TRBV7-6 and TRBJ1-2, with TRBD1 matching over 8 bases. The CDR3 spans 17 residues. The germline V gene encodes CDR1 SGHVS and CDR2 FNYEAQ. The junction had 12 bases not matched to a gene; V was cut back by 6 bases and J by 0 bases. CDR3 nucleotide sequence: TGTGCCAGCAGTTTTGGACAGGGCGGTACAGCTAACTATGGCTACACCTTC. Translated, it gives CASSFGQGGTANYGYTF.

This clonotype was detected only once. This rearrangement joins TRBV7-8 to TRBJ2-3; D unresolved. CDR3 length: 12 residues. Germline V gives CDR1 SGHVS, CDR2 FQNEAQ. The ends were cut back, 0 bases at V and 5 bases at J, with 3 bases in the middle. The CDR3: CASSLAVDTQYF. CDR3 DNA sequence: TGTGCCAGCAGCTTAGCAGTAGATACGCAGTATTTT.

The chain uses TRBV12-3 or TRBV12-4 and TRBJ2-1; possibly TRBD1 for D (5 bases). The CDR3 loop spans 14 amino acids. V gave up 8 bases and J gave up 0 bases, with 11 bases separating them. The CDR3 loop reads CASVTGGSYNEQFF. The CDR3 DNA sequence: TGTGCCAGCGTCACAGGCGGCTCCTACAATGAGCAGTTCTTC.

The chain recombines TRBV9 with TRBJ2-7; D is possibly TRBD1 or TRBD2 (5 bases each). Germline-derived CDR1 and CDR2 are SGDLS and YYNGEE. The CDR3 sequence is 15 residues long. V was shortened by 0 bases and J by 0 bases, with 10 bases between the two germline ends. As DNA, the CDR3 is TGTGCCAGCAGCGTAGGGGGGACCCCCTCCTACGAGCAGTACTTC. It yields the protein CASSVGGTPSYEQYF.

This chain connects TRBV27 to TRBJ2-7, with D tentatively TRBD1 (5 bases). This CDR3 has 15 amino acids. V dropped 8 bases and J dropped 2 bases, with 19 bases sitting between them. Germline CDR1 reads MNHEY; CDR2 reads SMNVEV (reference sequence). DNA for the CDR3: TGTGCCAGCGGACACCAACCCCTGATGGCCTACGAGCAGTACTTC. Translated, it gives CASGHQPLMAYEQYF.

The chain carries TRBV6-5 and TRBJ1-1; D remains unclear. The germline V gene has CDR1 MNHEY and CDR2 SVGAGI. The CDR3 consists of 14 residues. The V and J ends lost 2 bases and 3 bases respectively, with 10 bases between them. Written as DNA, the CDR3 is TGTGCCAGCAGTTACCGGGGTGGCGACACTGAAGCTTTCTTT. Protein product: CASSYRGGDTEAFF.

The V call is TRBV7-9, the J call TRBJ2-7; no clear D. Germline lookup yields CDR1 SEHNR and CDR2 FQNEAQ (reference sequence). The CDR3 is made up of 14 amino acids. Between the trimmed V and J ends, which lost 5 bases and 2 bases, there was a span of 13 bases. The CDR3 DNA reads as TGTGCCAGCAGCCCTCCCACAGAAACCTACGAGCAGTACTTC. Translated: CASSPPTETYEQYF.

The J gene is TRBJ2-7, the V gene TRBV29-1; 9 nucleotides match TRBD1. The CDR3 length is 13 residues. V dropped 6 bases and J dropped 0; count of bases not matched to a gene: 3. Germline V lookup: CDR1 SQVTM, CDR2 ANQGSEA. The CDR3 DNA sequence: TGCAGCGTCACAGGGGGCGCCTCCTACGAGCAGTACTTC. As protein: CSVTGGASYEQYF.

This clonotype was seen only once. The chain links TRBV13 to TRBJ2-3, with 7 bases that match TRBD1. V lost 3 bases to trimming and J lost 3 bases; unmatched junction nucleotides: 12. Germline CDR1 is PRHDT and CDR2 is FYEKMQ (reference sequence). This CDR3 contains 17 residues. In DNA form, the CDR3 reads TGTGCCAGCAGCTTGGGCTACACAGGGGTCCTGACAGATACGCAGTATTTT. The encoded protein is CASSLGYTGVLTDTQYF.

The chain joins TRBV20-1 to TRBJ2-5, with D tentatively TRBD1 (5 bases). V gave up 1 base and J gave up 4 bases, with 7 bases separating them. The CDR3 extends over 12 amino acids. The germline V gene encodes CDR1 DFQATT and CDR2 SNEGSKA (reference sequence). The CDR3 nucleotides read TGCAGTGCTAGAGGCCAGGGAGAGACCCAGTACTTC. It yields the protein CSARGQGETQYF.

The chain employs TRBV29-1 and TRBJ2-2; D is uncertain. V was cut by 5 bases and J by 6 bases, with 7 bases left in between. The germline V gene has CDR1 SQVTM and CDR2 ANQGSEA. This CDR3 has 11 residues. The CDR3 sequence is CSVWAAGELFF. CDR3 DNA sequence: TGCAGCGTTTGGGCTGCCGGGGAGCTGTTTTTT.

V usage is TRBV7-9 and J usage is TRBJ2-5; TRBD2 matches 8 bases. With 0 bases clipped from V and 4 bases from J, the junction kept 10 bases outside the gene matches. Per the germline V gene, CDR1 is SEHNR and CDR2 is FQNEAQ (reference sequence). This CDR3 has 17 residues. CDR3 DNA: TGTGCCAGCAGCTTAGCGCTTGGTAGCGGGGTCCGAGAGACCCAGTACTTC. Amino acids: CASSLALGSGVRETQYF.

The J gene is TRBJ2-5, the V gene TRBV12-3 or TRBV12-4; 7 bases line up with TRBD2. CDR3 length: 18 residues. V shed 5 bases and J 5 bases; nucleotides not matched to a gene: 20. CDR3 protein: CASSPEVGSGEVRETQYF. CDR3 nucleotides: TGTGCCAGCAGTCCCGAGGTGGGGAGCGGGGAGGTTCGCGAGACCCAGTACTTC.

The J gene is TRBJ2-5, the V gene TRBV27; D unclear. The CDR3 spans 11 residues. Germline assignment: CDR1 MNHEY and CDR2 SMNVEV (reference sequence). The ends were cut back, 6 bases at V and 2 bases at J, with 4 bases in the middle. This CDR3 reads CASRDQETQYF. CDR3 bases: TGTGCCAGCAGAGATCAAGAGACCCAGTACTTC.

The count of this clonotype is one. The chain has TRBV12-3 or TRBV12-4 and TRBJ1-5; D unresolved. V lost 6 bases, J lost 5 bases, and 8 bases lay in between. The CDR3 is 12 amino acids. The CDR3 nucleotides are TGTGCCAGCAGGGCCATAGATCAGCCCCAGCATTTT. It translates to CASRAIDQPQHF.

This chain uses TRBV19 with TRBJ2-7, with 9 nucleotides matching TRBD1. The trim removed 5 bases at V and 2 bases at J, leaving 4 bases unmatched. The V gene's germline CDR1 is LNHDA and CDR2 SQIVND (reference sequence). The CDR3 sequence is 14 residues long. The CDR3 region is CASSWGQGTYEQYF. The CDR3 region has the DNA TGTGCCAGTAGTTGGGGACAGGGAACCTACGAGCAGTACTTC.

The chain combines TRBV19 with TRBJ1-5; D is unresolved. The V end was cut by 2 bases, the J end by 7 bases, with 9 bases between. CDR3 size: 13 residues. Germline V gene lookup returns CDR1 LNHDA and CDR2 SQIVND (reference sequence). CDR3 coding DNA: TGTGCCAGTAGTATACAGGACCGGCAGCCCCAGCATTTT. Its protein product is CASSIQDRQPQHF.

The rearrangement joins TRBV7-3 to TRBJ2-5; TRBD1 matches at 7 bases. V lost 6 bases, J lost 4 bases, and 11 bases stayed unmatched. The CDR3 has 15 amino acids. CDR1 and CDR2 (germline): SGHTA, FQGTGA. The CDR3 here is CASSSLGGKRETQYF. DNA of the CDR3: TGTGCCAGCAGTTCCTTAGGGGGCAAGAGAGAGACCCAGTACTTC.